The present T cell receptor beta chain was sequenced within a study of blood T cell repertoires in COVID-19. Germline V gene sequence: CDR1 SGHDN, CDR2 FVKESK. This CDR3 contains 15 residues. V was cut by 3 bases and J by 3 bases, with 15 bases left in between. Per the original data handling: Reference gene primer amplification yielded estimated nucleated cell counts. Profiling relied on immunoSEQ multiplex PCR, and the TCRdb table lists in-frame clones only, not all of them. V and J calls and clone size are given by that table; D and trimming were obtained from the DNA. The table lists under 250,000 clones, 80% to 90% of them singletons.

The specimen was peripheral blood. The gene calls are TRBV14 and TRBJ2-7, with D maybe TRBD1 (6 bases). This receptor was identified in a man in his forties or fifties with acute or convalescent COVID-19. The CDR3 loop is CASSHGARQVYEQYF. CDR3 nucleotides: TGTGCCAGCAGCCATGGGGCCAGACAGGTCTACGAGCAGTACTTC.